Reported below is one T cell receptor beta chain. The ends lost 4 bases at V and 3 bases at J; junction bases unmatched: 13. Germline lookup yields CDR1 SGHRS and CDR2 YFSETQ. The CDR3 length is 18 residues. This entry belongs to a study of CD8+ T cells in alopecia areata. Treatment meaning: oral pan-JAK inhibitor, 5-10 mg twice daily. cDNA reverse transcribed from extracted RNA served as the sequencing template. Sequenced by immunoSEQ multiplex PCR; TCRdb stores in-frame clones only, minus some. The table lists roughly 100,000 clones, under 70% of them singletons. This sequence joins TRBV5-1 and TRBJ1-5, with 10 bases aligning to TRBD1. Sequences were derived from CD8+ T cells sorted from blood, sampled at week 4, from a patient treated with tofacitinib. This receptor was obtained from a human donor with alopecia areata. DNA of the CDR3: TGCGCCAGCAGCCCAGGGACAGGGGAGGGTTTTTACAATCAGCCCCAGCATTTT. It codes for CASSPGTGEGFYNQPQHF.